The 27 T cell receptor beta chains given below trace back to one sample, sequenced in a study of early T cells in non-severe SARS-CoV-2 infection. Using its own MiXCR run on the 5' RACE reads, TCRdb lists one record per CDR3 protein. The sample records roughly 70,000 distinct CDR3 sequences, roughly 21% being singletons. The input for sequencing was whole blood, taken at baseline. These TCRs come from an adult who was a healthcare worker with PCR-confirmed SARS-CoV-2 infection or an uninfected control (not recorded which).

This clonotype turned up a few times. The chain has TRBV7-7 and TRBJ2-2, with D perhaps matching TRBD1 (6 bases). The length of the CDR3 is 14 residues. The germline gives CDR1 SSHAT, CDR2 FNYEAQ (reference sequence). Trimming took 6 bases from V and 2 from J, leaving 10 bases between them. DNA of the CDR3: TGTGCCAGCAGGTACAGGGAAAACACCGGGGAGCTGTTTTTT. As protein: CASRYRENTGELFF.

The CDR3: CASSEARTSGGADTQYF. CDR3 DNA sequence: TGTGCCAGCAGTGAAGCTAGAACTAGCGGGGGAGCGGATACGCAGTATTTT. The chain couples TRBV2 to TRBJ2-3; 11 positions match TRBD2. The germline V gene has CDR1 SNHLY and CDR2 FYNNEI. The CDR3 has 17 residues. The junction had 8 bases not matched to a gene; V was cut back by 0 bases and J by 6 bases.

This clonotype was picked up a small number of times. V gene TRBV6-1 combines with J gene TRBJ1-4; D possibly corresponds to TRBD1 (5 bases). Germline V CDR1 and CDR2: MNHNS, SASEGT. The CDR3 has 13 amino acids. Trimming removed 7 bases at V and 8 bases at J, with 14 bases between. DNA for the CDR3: TGTGCCAGCATCCGGCAGGGAGGAGAAAAACTGTTTTTT. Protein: CASIRQGGEKLFF.

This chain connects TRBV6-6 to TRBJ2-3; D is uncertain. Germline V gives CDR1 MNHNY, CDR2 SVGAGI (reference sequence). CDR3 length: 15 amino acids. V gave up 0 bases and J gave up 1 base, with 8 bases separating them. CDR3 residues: CASSYSRQGTDTQYF. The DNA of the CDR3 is TGTGCCAGCAGTTACTCGCGGCAGGGCACAGATACGCAGTATTTT.

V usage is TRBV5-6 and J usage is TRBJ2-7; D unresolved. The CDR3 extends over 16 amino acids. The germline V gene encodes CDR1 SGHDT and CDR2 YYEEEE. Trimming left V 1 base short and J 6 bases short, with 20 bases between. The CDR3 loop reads CASSLYRADLLPEQYF. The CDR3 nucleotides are TGTGCCAGCAGCTTGTACCGGGCCGACCTCCTGCCCGAGCAGTACTTC.

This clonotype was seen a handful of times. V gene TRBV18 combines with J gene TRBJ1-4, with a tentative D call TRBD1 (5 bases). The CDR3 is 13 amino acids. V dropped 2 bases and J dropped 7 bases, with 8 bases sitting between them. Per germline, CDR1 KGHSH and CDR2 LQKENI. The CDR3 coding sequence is TGTGCCAGCTCACCAAGGGGCCTTGAAAAACTGTTTTTT. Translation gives CASSPRGLEKLFF.

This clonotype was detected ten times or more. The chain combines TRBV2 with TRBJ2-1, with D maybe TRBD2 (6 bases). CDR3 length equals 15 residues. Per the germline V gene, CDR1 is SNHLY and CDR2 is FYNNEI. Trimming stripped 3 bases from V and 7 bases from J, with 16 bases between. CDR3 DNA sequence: TGTGCCAGCAGTGATGCGGGGTTGGAGGGGAATGAGCAGTTCTTC. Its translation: CASSDAGLEGNEQFF.

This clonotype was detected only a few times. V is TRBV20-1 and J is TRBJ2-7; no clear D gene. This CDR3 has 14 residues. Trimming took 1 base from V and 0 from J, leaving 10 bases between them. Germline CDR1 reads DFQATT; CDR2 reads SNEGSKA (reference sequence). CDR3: CSARVRRYSYEQYF. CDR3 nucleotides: TGCAGTGCTAGAGTCCGCAGATACTCCTACGAGCAGTACTTC.

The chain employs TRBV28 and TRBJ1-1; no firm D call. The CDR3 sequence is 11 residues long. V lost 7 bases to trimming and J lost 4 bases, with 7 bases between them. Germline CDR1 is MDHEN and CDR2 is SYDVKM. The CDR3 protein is CASTSVTEAFF. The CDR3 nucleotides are TGTGCCAGCACCTCGGTCACTGAAGCTTTCTTT. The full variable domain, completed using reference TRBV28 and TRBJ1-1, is DVKVTQSSRYLVKRTGEKVFLECVQDMDHENMFWYRQDPGLGLRLIYFSYDVKMKEKGDIPEGYSVSREKKERFSLILESASTNQTSMYLCASTSVTEAFFGQGTRLTVV.

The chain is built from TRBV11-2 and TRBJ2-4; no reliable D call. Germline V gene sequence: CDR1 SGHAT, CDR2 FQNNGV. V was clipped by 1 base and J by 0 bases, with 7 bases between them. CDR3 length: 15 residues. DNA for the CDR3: TGTGCCAGCAGCTTAGCAGTTCTAGCCAAAAACATTCAGTACTTC. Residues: CASSLAVLAKNIQYF.

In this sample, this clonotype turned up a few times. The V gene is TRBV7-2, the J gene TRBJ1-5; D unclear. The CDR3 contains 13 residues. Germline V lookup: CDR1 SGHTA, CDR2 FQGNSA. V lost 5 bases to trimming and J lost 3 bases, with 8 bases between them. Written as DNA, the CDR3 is TGTGCCAGCAGCCCGACATACAATCAGCCCCAGCATTTT. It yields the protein CASSPTYNQPQHF.

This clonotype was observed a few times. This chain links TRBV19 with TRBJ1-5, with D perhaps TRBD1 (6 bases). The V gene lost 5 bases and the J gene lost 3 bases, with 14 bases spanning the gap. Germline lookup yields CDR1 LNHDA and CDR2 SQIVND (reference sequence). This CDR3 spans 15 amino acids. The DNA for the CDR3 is TGTGCCAGTAGTGCGGGAGGGGGGATCAATCAGCCCCAGCATTTT. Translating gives CASSAGGGINQPQHF.

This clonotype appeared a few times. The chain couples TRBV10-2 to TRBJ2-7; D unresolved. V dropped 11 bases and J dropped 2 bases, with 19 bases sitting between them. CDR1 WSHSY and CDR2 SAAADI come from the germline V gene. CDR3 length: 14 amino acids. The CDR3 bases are TGCGCCGCCGGCCCAGGTACCGACGCCTACGAGCAGTACTTC. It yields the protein CAAGPGTDAYEQYF.

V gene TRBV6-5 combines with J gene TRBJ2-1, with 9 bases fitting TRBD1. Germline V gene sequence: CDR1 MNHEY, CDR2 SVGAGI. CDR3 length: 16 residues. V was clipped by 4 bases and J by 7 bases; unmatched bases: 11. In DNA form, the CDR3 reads TGTGCCAGCAGTTCGGGATACGGGACAGGGATAAATGAGCAGTTCTTC. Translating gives CASSSGYGTGINEQFF.

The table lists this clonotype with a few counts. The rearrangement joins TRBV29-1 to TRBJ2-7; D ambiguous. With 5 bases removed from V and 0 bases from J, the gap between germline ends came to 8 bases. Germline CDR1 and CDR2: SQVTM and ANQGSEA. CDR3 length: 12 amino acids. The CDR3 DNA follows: TGCAGCGTTTCAGGTTTCTCCTACGAGCAGTACTTC. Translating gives CSVSGFSYEQYF.

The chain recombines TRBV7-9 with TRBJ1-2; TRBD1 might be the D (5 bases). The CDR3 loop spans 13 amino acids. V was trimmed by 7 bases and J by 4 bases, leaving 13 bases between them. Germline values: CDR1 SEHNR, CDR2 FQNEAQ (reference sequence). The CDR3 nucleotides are TGTGCCAGCACCTCCCCGACAGCCTATGGCTACACCTTC. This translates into CASTSPTAYGYTF.

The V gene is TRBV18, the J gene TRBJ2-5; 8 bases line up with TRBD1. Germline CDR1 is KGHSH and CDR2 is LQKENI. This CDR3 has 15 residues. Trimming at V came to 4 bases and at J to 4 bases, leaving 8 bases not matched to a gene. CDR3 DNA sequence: TGTGCCAGCTCACTATCGCGGACAGGGACAGAGACCCAGTACTTC. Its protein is CASSLSRTGTETQYF.

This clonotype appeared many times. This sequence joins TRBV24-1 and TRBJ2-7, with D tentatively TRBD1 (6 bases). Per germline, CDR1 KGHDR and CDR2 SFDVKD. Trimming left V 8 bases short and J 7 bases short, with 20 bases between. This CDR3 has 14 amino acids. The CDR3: CATIPGQPNEEQYF. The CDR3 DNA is TGTGCCACCATTCCGGGACAACCCAACGAAGAGCAGTACTTC.

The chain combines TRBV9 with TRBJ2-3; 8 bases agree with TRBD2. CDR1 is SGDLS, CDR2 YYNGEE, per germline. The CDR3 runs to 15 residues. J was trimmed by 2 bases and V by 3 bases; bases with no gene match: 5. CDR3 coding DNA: TGTGCCAGCAGCGCCGGGACTAGATACACAGATACGCAGTATTTT. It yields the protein CASSAGTRYTDTQYF.

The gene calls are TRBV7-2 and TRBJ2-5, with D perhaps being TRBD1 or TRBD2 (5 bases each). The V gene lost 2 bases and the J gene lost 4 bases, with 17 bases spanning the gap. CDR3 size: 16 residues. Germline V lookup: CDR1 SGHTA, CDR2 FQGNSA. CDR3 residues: CASSLPTWGMRETQYF. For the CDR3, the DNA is TGTGCCAGCAGCTTACCTACTTGGGGGATGCGAGAGACCCAGTACTTC.

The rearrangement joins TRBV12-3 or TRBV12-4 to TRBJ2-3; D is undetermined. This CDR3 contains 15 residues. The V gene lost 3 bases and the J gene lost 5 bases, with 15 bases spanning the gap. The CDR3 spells CASSLYGVVKDTQYF. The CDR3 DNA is TGTGCCAGCAGTTTGTATGGCGTTGTGAAAGATACGCAGTATTTT.

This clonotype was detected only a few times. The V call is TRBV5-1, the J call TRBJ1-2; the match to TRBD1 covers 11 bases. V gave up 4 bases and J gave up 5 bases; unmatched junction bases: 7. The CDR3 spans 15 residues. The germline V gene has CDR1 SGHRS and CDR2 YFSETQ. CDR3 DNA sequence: TGCGCCAGCAGCCCCGCCGGGACAGGGGGATATGGCTACACCTTC. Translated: CASSPAGTGGYGYTF.

DNA of the CDR3: TGTGCCAGCAGCCACACCAACAGGGACGGCTACACCTTC. Protein sequence: CASSHTNRDGYTF. The chain joins TRBV3-1 to TRBJ1-2, with D possibly TRBD1 on 6 matching bases. CDR1 LGHDT and CDR2 YNNKEL come from the germline V gene (reference sequence). This CDR3 comprises 13 residues. Between the trimmed V and J ends, which lost 3 bases and 8 bases, there was a span of 13 bases.

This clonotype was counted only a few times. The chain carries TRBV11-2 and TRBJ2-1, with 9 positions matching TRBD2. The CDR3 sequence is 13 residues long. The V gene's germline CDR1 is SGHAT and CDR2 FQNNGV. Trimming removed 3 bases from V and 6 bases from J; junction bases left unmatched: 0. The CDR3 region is CASSFSGGNEQFF. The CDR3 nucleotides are TGTGCCAGCAGCTTTAGCGGGGGCAATGAGCAGTTCTTC. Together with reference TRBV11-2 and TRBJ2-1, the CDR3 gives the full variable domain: EAGVAQSPRYKIIEKRQSVAFWCNPISGHATLYWYQQILGQGPKLLIQFQNNGVVDDSQLPKDRFSAERLKGVDSTLKIQPAKLEDSAVYLCASSFSGGNEQFFGPGTRLTVL.

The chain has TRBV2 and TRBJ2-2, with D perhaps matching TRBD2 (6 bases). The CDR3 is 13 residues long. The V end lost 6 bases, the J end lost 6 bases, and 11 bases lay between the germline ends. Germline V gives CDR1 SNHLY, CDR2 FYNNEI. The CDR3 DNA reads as TGTGCCAGCAGGACTAGTGTCGCCGGGGAGCTGTTTTTT. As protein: CASRTSVAGELFF.

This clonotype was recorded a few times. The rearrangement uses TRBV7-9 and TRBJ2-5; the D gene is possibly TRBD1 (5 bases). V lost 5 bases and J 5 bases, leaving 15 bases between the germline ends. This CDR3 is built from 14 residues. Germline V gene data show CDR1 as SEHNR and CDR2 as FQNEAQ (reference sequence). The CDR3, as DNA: TGTGCCAGCAGCCTCAGGGTCGGGCTTGAGACCCAGTACTTC. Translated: CASSLRVGLETQYF.

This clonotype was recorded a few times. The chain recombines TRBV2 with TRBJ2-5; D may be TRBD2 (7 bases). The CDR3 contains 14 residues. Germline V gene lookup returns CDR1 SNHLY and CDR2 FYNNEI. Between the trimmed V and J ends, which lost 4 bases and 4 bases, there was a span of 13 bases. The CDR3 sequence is CASSVMRGGETQYF. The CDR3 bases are TGTGCCAGCAGTGTAATGAGGGGGGGAGAGACCCAGTACTTC.